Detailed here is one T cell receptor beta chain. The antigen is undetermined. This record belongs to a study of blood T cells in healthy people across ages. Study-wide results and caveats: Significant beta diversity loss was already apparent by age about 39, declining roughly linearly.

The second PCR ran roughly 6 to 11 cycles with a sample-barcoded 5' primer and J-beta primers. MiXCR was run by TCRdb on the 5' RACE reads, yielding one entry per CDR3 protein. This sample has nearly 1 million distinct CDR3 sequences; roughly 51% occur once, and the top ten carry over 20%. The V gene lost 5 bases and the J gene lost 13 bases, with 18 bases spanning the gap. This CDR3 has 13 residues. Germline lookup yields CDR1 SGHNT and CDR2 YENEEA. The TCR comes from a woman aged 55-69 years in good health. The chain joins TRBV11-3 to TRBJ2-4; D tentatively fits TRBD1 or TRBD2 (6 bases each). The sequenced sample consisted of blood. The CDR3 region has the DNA TGTGCCAGCAGCCTTGGGGGGCGGGGACCCCAGTACTTC. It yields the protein CASSLGGRGPQYF.